The 32 T cell receptor beta chains presented below share a single source sample, sequenced in a study of liver allograft versus peripheral blood T cells. The wider study: Peripheral blood of the recipients supplied T cell receptor repertoires that were compared with those in transplanted livers.

TCRdb re-derived calls from the reads in MiXCR, one entry per CDR3 protein. The sample lists approximately 3,000 distinct CDR3 sequences, around 17% occurring once. These receptors originate from a human patient who had a liver transplant. The T cells may partly be graft donor cells.

This clonotype is medium-sized in the sample. The chain carries TRBV13 and TRBJ2-7; no clear D. The V gene lost 0 bases and the J gene lost 3 bases, with 0 bases spanning the gap. Germline CDR1 reads PRHDT; CDR2 reads FYEKMQ (reference sequence). The CDR3 runs to 11 residues. Here the CDR3 reads CASSLGYEQYF. The CDR3 nucleotides are TGTGCCAGCAGCTTAGGCTACGAGCAGTACTTC.

Relative to its sample, this clonotype is medium-sized. The V call is TRBV6-5, the J call TRBJ1-1; no definite D call. The CDR3 consists of 11 residues. With 7 bases removed from V and 4 bases from J, the gap between germline ends came to 7 bases. Germline loops: CDR1 MNHEY, CDR2 SVGAGI. CDR3 sequence reads: CASTRGTEAFF. CDR3 bases: TGTGCCAGCACGCGAGGCACTGAAGCTTTCTTT.

Judged by abundance, this clonotype is medium-sized. The chain joins TRBV19 to TRBJ2-3; D is unresolved. V lost 3 bases to trimming and J lost 7 bases, with 11 bases between them. Germline lookup yields CDR1 LNHDA and CDR2 SQIVND (reference sequence). The CDR3 covers 13 residues. CDR3 residues: CASSISLGNTQYF. For the CDR3, the DNA is TGTGCCAGTAGTATCAGCCTCGGAAATACGCAGTATTTT.

The chain is built from TRBV4-1 and TRBJ1-5; TRBD1 matches 8 bases. The V gene's germline CDR1 is MGHRA and CDR2 YSYEKL. Trimming removed 3 bases from V and 5 bases from J; junction bases left unmatched: 6. CDR3 size: 15 residues. The CDR3 sequence is CASSHGQGNDQPQHF. CDR3 sequence (DNA): TGCGCCAGCAGCCACGGACAGGGAAACGATCAGCCCCAGCATTTT.

By sample fraction, this clonotype is medium-sized (0.01 to 0.1%). The chain carries TRBV27 and TRBJ2-1; the match to TRBD1 covers 9 bases. The length of the CDR3 is 19 residues. J was trimmed by 5 bases and V by 6 bases; bases with no gene match: 20. CDR1 is MNHEY and CDR2 is SMNVEV in the germline V gene (reference sequence). The CDR3 protein is CASRLYGPTVDRGNNEQFF. CDR3 DNA: TGTGCCAGCAGACTATACGGCCCAACTGTGGACAGGGGTAACAATGAGCAGTTCTTC.

V usage is TRBV20-1 and J usage is TRBJ2-2; TRBD1 might be the D (6 bases). Germline CDR1 and CDR2: DFQATT and SNEGSKA (reference sequence). Trimming removed 0 bases at V and 5 bases at J, with 10 bases between. This CDR3 has 14 amino acids. CDR3 sequence reads: CSARDRGETGELFF. The CDR3 region has the DNA TGCAGTGCTAGAGACAGGGGTGAAACCGGGGAGCTGTTTTTT.

This clonotype was observed a handful of times. This sequence may be a read error, since a much larger clone differs from it by one base. The chain is built from TRBV30 and TRBJ2-1, with 8 bases identical to TRBD1. With 0 bases clipped from V and 7 bases from J, the junction kept 8 bases outside the gene matches. Germline CDR1 and CDR2: GTSNPN and SVGIG (reference sequence). The CDR3 contains 15 residues. CDR3 in DNA: TGTGCCTGGAGTGTCTCCTACACAGGGGGGAATGAGCAGTTCTTC. It codes for CAWSVSYTGGNEQFF.

This clonotype rates as medium-sized (0.01 to 0.1%). The rearrangement uses TRBV6-1 and TRBJ2-7, with TRBD2 matching 7 bases. V lost 4 bases to trimming and J lost 5 bases; unmatched junction nucleotides: 5. Germline CDR1 MNHNS, CDR2 SASEGT. CDR3 length: 13 amino acids. CDR3: CASSGGGTNEQYF. CDR3 DNA: TGTGCCAGCAGTGGGGGGGGGACTAACGAGCAGTACTTC.

This clonotype rates as medium-sized. This chain links TRBV27 with TRBJ1-2; D call uncertain. The V end lost 4 bases, the J end lost 4 bases, and 16 bases lay between the germline ends. This CDR3 region has 15 residues. CDR1 and CDR2 (germline): MNHEY, SMNVEV (reference sequence). DNA of the CDR3: TGTGCCAGCAGTTATACAGTGACCCCCCTCTATGGCTACACCTTC. Amino acids: CASSYTVTPLYGYTF.

This clonotype has just a few counts. The J gene is TRBJ2-7, the V gene TRBV28, with 8 bases matching TRBD2. The germline gives CDR1 MDHEN, CDR2 SYDVKM. The trim removed 5 bases at V and 5 bases at J, leaving 8 bases unmatched. This CDR3 comprises 14 residues. The CDR3 sequence is CASSVYGGANEQYF. The DNA for the CDR3 is TGTGCCAGCAGTGTATACGGGGGGGCCAACGAGCAGTACTTC.

This clonotype is termed medium-sized. The chain employs TRBV27 and TRBJ1-6; 8 nucleotides agree with TRBD1. This CDR3 is built from 15 residues. Germline V lookup: CDR1 MNHEY, CDR2 SMNVEV (reference sequence). Trimming at V came to 3 bases and at J to 6 bases, leaving 4 bases not matched to a gene. The CDR3 region has the DNA TGTGCCAGCAGTTTTTCGACAGGGGCTAATTCACCCCTCCACTTT. It specifies CASSFSTGANSPLHF.

The chain carries TRBV11-2 and TRBJ2-7, with D maybe TRBD2 (6 bases). V was trimmed by 5 bases and J by 0 bases, leaving 14 bases between them. From germline, CDR1 is SGHAT and CDR2 FQNNGV. This CDR3 region has 15 residues. The CDR3 DNA reads as TGTGCCAGCAGCCTCAGCCGGGGGAGCTCCTACGAGCAGTACTTC. This codes for CASSLSRGSSYEQYF.

The chain couples TRBV9 to TRBJ2-4, with D tentatively TRBD2 (6 bases). Trimming cost V 3 bases and J 4 bases, with 14 bases left between them. CDR3 length: 15 amino acids. CDR1 and CDR2 (germline): SGDLS, YYNGEE. CDR3 protein: CASSALGDSKNIQYF. CDR3 coding DNA: TGTGCCAGCAGCGCCCTTGGGGACTCAAAAAACATTCAGTACTTC.

This clonotype was detected once. The J gene is TRBJ2-7, the V gene TRBV5-6; D possibly corresponds to TRBD2 (6 bases). Trimming removed 3 bases at V and 0 bases at J, with 10 bases between. This CDR3 is 14 amino acids long. Germline lookup yields CDR1 SGHDT and CDR2 YYEEEE. CDR3: CASSWIGSSYEQYF. The CDR3 region has the DNA TGTGCCAGCAGCTGGATCGGGAGCTCCTACGAGCAGTACTTC.

Judged by abundance, this clonotype is medium-sized (0.01 to 0.1%). The chain combines TRBV6-1 with TRBJ1-2, with TRBD1 matching 9 bases. With 6 bases clipped from V and 8 bases from J, the junction kept 13 bases outside the gene matches. The germline V gene has CDR1 MNHNS and CDR2 SASEGT. CDR3 length: 15 amino acids. This CDR3 reads CASSQGQGQSRGYTF. In nucleotides, the CDR3 is TGTGCCAGCAGCCAAGGACAGGGGCAGTCTCGGGGCTACACCTTC.

This CDR3 reads CASSLGGENQPQHF. In nucleotides, the CDR3 is TGTGCCAGCAGTTTGGGGGGGGAGAATCAGCCCCAGCATTTT. This chain joins TRBV12-3 or TRBV12-4 and TRBJ1-5; perhaps TRBD1 as D (5 bases). The CDR3 has 14 residues. V shed 3 bases and J shed 4 bases, with 10 bases lying between them.

In its sample, this clonotype is medium-sized (0.01 to 0.1%). V and J are TRBV11-2 and TRBJ1-6, with TRBD1 identical over 8 bases. The germline V gene has CDR1 SGHAT and CDR2 FQNNGV. The CDR3 totals 15 residues. With V trimmed by 1 base and J by 8 bases, 4 bases remained unmatched. The CDR3 here is CASSLVGQGYSPLHF. The DNA of the CDR3 is TGTGCCAGCAGCTTAGTAGGACAGGGATATTCACCCCTCCACTTT.

This clonotype was seen many times. The rearrangement uses TRBV5-6 and TRBJ1-1, with 7 bases matching TRBD1. J gave up 0 bases and V 4 bases, and 18 bases lay outside the gene matches. The CDR3 covers 19 residues. Germline-derived CDR1 and CDR2 are SGHDT and YYEEEE. The CDR3 DNA follows: TGTGCCAGCAGCGGGACCGTCAACCAACAGGGGCTCGTGAACACTGAAGCTTTCTTT. It encodes CASSGTVNQQGLVNTEAFF.

This clonotype is medium-sized by share. The gene calls are TRBV27 and TRBJ2-1, with TRBD2 identical over 13 bases. The length of the CDR3 is 15 residues. CDR1 and CDR2 (germline): MNHEY, SMNVEV (reference sequence). J gave up 5 bases and V 5 bases, and 3 bases lay outside the gene matches. CDR3 nucleotides: TGTGCCAGCAGTCCCGGGACTAGCGGGAACAATGAGCAGTTCTTC. It codes for CASSPGTSGNNEQFF.

Sample share makes this clonotype medium-sized (0.01 to 0.1%). The genes are TRBV7-9 and TRBJ2-2; the D is unclear. The CDR3 is 12 amino acids. Germline CDR1 and CDR2: SEHNR and FQNEAQ (reference sequence). V shed 5 bases and J shed 5 bases, with 6 bases lying between them. The CDR3 DNA follows: TGTGCCAGCAGCCCCGGTACCGGGGAGCTGTTTTTT. Protein: CASSPGTGELFF.

This clonotype showed up just a few times. This chain joins TRBV10-2 and TRBJ2-1; 11 nucleotides align to TRBD2. Germline V gene data show CDR1 as WSHSY and CDR2 as SAAADI. The CDR3 extends over 14 amino acids. Trimming cost V 7 bases and J 3 bases; bases outside gene matches: 2. In DNA, the CDR3 is TGCGCCAGCACCCTAGCGGGGGGCTACAATGAGCAGTTCTTC. Its translation: CASTLAGGYNEQFF.

This clonotype is judged large (0.1 to 1%). V is TRBV5-5 and J is TRBJ2-7; D is unresolved. The V end lost 3 bases, the J end lost 4 bases, and 14 bases lay between the germline ends. Germline CDR1 SGHKS, CDR2 YYEKEE (reference sequence). The CDR3 is 14 residues long. The DNA of the CDR3 is TGTGCCAGCAGCTGGCGAGCCGCTTTGTACGAGCAGTACTTC. It is translated as CASSWRAALYEQYF.

By sample fraction, this clonotype is medium-sized. V usage is TRBV7-9 and J usage is TRBJ1-1; possible D gene TRBD1, 5 bases. This CDR3 is built from 16 residues. Germline CDR1 SEHNR, CDR2 FQNEAQ (reference sequence). V shed 2 bases and J shed 1 base, with 14 bases lying between them. This CDR3 is CASSLRGSEQNTEAFF. The CDR3 nucleotides read TGTGCCAGCAGCTTAAGGGGCTCGGAACAGAACACTGAAGCTTTCTTT.

This clonotype was counted only a few times. The chain is built from TRBV9 and TRBJ1-3, with unresolved D. The CDR3 covers 14 residues. In germline, CDR1 is SGDLS, CDR2 YYNGEE. V was pared by 3 bases and J by 0 bases, with 7 bases between. CDR3 sequence reads: CASSGMSSGNTIYF. CDR3 coding DNA: TGTGCCAGCAGCGGCATGAGCTCTGGAAACACCATATATTTT.

By sample fraction, this clonotype is medium-sized (0.01 to 0.1%). The rearrangement uses TRBV13 and TRBJ1-5; perhaps TRBD1 as D (6 bases). The CDR3 contains 15 residues. Germline V gene sequence: CDR1 PRHDT, CDR2 FYEKMQ (reference sequence). The V gene lost 4 bases and the J gene lost 2 bases, with 12 bases spanning the gap. DNA for the CDR3: TGTGCCAGCAGCTACAGGGCACGGGGCAATCAGCCCCAGCATTTT. This translates into CASSYRARGNQPQHF.

This clonotype has a count of ten or more. This sequence joins TRBV11-2 and TRBJ1-4; D not resolved. V lost 0 bases, J lost 5 bases, and 10 bases lay in between. The germline V gene has CDR1 SGHAT and CDR2 FQNNGV. This CDR3 is built from 15 residues. This chain's CDR3 is CASSLDRPVNEKLFF. The CDR3 region has the DNA TGTGCCAGCAGCTTAGATCGGCCAGTCAATGAAAAACTGTTTTTT.

In its sample, this clonotype ranks as medium-sized (0.01 to 0.1%). V usage is TRBV27 and J usage is TRBJ2-7; D gene uncertain. V was trimmed by 5 bases and J by 4 bases, leaving 9 bases between them. The CDR3 runs 12 residues. The germline V gene has CDR1 MNHEY and CDR2 SMNVEV (reference sequence). CDR3 in DNA: TGTGCCAGCAGTCCTCTCAGATACGAGCAGTACTTC. As protein: CASSPLRYEQYF.

This clonotype was observed a few times. The chain employs TRBV11-2 and TRBJ2-5; TRBD1 might be the D (6 bases). The CDR3 is 14 amino acids. V was trimmed by 5 bases and J by 2 bases, leaving 12 bases between them. Germline V gene sequence: CDR1 SGHAT, CDR2 FQNNGV. As DNA, the CDR3 is TGTGCCAGCAGCCCCACAGGACAGCAAGAGACCCAGTACTTC. This sequence encodes CASSPTGQQETQYF.

Details on this clonotype: Since a far larger clone is one base different, this is likely a read error. The rearrangement links TRBV27 to TRBJ1-2; maybe TRBD1 (6 bases). The germline V gene encodes CDR1 MNHEY and CDR2 SMNVEV (reference sequence). There are 13 residues in the CDR3. Trimming left V 4 bases short and J 5 bases short, with 11 bases between. The CDR3: CASSYEGVYGYTF. The CDR3 bases are TGTGCCAGCAGTTACGAGGGGGTTTATGGCTACACCTTC.

This clonotype is categorized as medium-sized. The V gene is TRBV27, the J gene TRBJ2-7; the D gene is possibly TRBD2 (7 bases). The CDR3 length is 15 residues. The germline V gene encodes CDR1 MNHEY and CDR2 SMNVEV (reference sequence). Trimming shortened V by 2 bases and J by 0 bases, and 11 bases separated the two germline ends. CDR3 residues: CASSLGGASSYEQYF. CDR3 nucleotides: TGTGCCAGCAGTTTAGGGGGGGCCAGCTCCTACGAGCAGTACTTC.

This clonotype has just a few counts. J is TRBJ2-2 and V is TRBV12-3 or TRBV12-4, with D perhaps matching TRBD1 or TRBD2 (5 bases each). The CDR3 is 15 amino acids. Trimming pared 5 bases from V and 0 bases from J, leaving 10 bases between. CDR3 nucleotides: TGTGCCAGCAGTCCTGAGGGGACGAACACCGGGGAGCTGTTTTTT. Translated, it gives CASSPEGTNTGELFF.

By frequency in the sample, this clonotype is medium-sized. The chain recombines TRBV6-6 with TRBJ2-7, with 14 bases matching TRBD2. The CDR3 is 17 residues long. The germline gives CDR1 MNHNY, CDR2 SVGAGI (reference sequence). V shed 5 bases and J 6 bases; nucleotides not matched to a gene: 12. CDR3 in DNA: TGTGCCAGCAGTAGCGGACTAGCGGGGGGCCTGGGAGGCGAGCAGTACTTC. Translation: CASSSGLAGGLGGEQYF.